The clone carrying this T cell receptor beta chain has a count of ten or more. The antigen is not known. These data originate in a study of Graves' ophthalmopathy and Graves' hyperthyroidism. Looking at the study overall: Hyperthyroidism is called stable when no ophthalmopathy develops within 18 months of follow-up. Regarding the study as a whole: Between ophthalmopathy and stable hyperthyroidism, a 13-signature model drew a separation with nearly 90% sensitivity and 81.08% specificity. Blood also held most thyroid clonotypes expanded above 0.001 frequency.

V was clipped by 5 bases and J by 2 bases, with 12 bases between them. The CDR3 runs 15 residues. Amplification of TCR beta CDR3 regions used RNA transcripts. A first-round RT-PCR used HTBI primers, followed by a second-round multiplex PCR. From the multiplex PCR reads, TCRdb called clonotypes with MiXCR, one entry per CDR3 protein. Of a few hundred thousand distinct CDR3 sequences listed, less than 40% are singletons. Material for sequencing was peripheral blood or thyroid tissue (not recorded which). This sequence joins TRBV12-3 or TRBV12-4 and TRBJ2-2; maybe TRBD1 (6 bases). The sequence derives from an adult man with Graves' hyperthyroidism. The chain's CDR3 is CASSIPRGNTGELFF. The DNA for the CDR3 is TGTGCCAGCAGTATACCCAGGGGAAACACCGGGGAGCTGTTTTTT.